This T cell receptor (beta chain) derives from a study of beta chain features in type 1 diabetes. The study, taken as a whole, reports: Any role of HLA type in TCRB rearrangement remained unresolved here. Since sequencing was performed on cDNA, cells with high TCR expression could be over-represented. For type 1 diabetes patients, VDJ junctions showed fewer insertions and more deletions. Patients with Type 1 diabetes showed moderately but significantly shorter TCRB CDR3s in all four CD4+ subsets.

Trimming took 2 bases from V and 5 from J, leaving 13 bases between them. The CDR3 consists of 15 residues. Germline lookup yields CDR1 MDHEN and CDR2 SYDVKM. This clone was seen more than once but under ten times. The antigen remains undetermined. What was sequenced were expressed TCRB transcripts, since all of the isolated RNA had been reverse transcribed. Sequencing was performed with immunoSEQ multiplex PCR; in TCRdb, only in-frame clones are kept and a portion is missing. This sample has roughly 300,000 clones; about 14% occur once, and the top ten carry 6.7%. This clonotype was obtained from a man aged 25-45 years in good health. The chain is built from TRBV28 and TRBJ2-1; D uncertain. Sequencing was done on a sample of central memory CD4+ T cells from blood. The chain's CDR3 is CASSLPLTWNNEQFF. The CDR3 nucleotides read TGTGCCAGCAGTTTACCCCTTACTTGGAACAATGAGCAGTTCTTC.